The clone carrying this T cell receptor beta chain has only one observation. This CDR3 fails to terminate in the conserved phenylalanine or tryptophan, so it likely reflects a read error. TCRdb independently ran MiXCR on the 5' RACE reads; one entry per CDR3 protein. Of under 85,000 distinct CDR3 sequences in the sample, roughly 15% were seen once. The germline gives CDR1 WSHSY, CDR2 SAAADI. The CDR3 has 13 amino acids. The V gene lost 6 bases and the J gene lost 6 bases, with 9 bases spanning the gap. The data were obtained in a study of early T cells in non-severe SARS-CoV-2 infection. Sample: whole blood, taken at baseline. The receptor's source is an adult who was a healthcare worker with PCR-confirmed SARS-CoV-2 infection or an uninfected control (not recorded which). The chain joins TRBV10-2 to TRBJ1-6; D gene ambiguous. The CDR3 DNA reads TGCGCCAGCAGAGCAGATATTAATTCACCCCTCCACTAT. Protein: CASRADINSPLHY.